A selection of T cell receptor beta chains follows, all from one sample in a study of response to subunit inactivated influenza vaccine. In TCRdb, the RT-PCR reads were re-called with MiXCR into one record per CDR3 protein. The sample records roughly 760,000 distinct CDR3 sequences, 21% being singletons. The source material was PBMCs from blood, sampled 5 days after vaccination. These receptors were taken from a man in his fifties who received an inactivated influenza vaccine. Each CDR3 is given with its conserved first and last residue. Fields, in order: D gene, V gene, clone size, J gene, CDR3 protein, CDR3 DNA. A D gene is named only where the DNA matches it firmly. Expanded clones get a size class; other rows say once, few or many, or leave the size out.

d_gene: TRBD2; v_gene: TRBV11-2; abundance: few; j_gene: TRBJ2-3; CDR3aa: CASSYGLAGGTSTDTQYF; CDR3nt: TGTGCCAGCAGCTACGGACTAGCGGGGGGGACTAGCACAGATACGCAGTATTTT
d_gene: .; v_gene: TRBV5-6; abundance: .; j_gene: TRBJ2-1; CDR3aa: CASSFLWGREVYEQFF; CDR3nt: TGTGCCAGCAGCTTCCTTTGGGGGAGAGAAGTGTATGAGCAGTTCTTC
d_gene: .; v_gene: TRBV20-1; abundance: many; j_gene: TRBJ2-1; CDR3aa: CSARPLDTYNEQFF; CDR3nt: TGCAGTGCTAGACCGCTAGACACCTACAATGAGCAGTTCTTC
d_gene: TRBD2; v_gene: TRBV28; abundance: few; j_gene: TRBJ2-3; CDR3aa: CASSTRGGLAGVRQYF; CDR3nt: TGTGCCAGCAGTACAAGAGGGGGACTAGCGGGAGTTAGGCAGTATTTT
d_gene: .; v_gene: TRBV27; abundance: .; j_gene: TRBJ1-1; CDR3aa: CASTTVGTEAFF; CDR3nt: TGTGCCAGCACGACAGTTGGCACTGAAGCTTTCTTT
d_gene: TRBD1; v_gene: TRBV7-2; abundance: few; j_gene: TRBJ2-5; CDR3aa: CASSLGTGTYQETQYF; CDR3nt: TGTGCCAGCAGCTTAGGGACAGGGACGTACCAAGAGACCCAGTACTTC
d_gene: TRBD2; v_gene: TRBV12-3/TRBV12-4; abundance: few; j_gene: TRBJ2-7; CDR3aa: CASSSALAGAYEQYF; CDR3nt: TGTGCCAGCAGTTCCGCATTAGCGGGGGCCTACGAGCAGTACTTC
d_gene: TRBD1; v_gene: TRBV5-6; abundance: .; j_gene: TRBJ2-3; CDR3aa: CASRLSYSTGADTQYF; CDR3nt: TGTGCCAGCAGACTTTCCTATTCGACAGGGGCAGATACGCAGTATTTT
d_gene: .; v_gene: TRBV4-3; abundance: many; j_gene: TRBJ2-7; CDR3aa: CASSQDGRGGSYEQYF; CDR3nt: TGCGCCAGCAGCCAAGATGGCAGGGGTGGATCCTACGAGCAGTACTTC
d_gene: TRBD2; v_gene: TRBV4-2; abundance: .; j_gene: TRBJ2-4; CDR3aa: CASSLGSGGAKNIQYF; CDR3nt: TGTGCCAGCAGCCTTGGTAGCGGGGGGGCCAAAAACATTCAGTACTTC
d_gene: .; v_gene: TRBV6-1; abundance: .; j_gene: TRBJ1-1; CDR3aa: CASREQGGTEAFF; CDR3nt: TGTGCCAGCAGAGAGCAGGGTGGCACTGAAGCTTTCTTT
d_gene: .; v_gene: TRBV7-2; abundance: few; j_gene: TRBJ1-6; CDR3aa: CASSPQTGTTLNSPLHF; CDR3nt: TGTGCCAGCAGCCCTCAAACCGGGACGACGCTCAATTCACCCCTCCACTTT
d_gene: .; v_gene: TRBV28; abundance: .; j_gene: TRBJ2-7; CDR3aa: CASSPHRTVRHEQYF; CDR3nt: TGTGCCAGCAGCCCCCACCGGACAGTTCGTCACGAGCAGTACTTC
d_gene: TRBD2; v_gene: TRBV20-1; abundance: .; j_gene: TRBJ2-2; CDR3aa: CSLLAGANTGELFF; CDR3nt: TGCAGTCTCCTAGCGGGTGCGAACACCGGGGAGCTGTTTTTT
d_gene: .; v_gene: TRBV3-1; abundance: many; j_gene: TRBJ2-5; CDR3aa: CASSQETQYF; CDR3nt: TGTGCCAGCAGCCAAGAGACCCAGTACTTC
d_gene: TRBD2; v_gene: TRBV24-1; abundance: .; j_gene: TRBJ2-1; CDR3aa: CATSDSLAGSYNEQFF; CDR3nt: TGTGCCACCAGTGATTCGCTAGCGGGCTCCTACAATGAGCAGTTCTTC
d_gene: TRBD1; v_gene: TRBV6-1; abundance: many; j_gene: TRBJ2-1; CDR3aa: CASSPGQRYNEQFF; CDR3nt: TGTGCCAGCAGTCCGGGACAGAGGTACAATGAGCAGTTCTTC
d_gene: TRBD2; v_gene: TRBV11-2; abundance: many; j_gene: TRBJ2-3; CDR3aa: CASSAQTSGTLSTDTQYF; CDR3nt: TGTGCCAGCAGCGCACAGACTAGCGGGACTTTATCCACAGATACGCAGTATTTT
d_gene: .; v_gene: TRBV4-2; abundance: .; j_gene: TRBJ2-5; CDR3aa: CASSQGFSVQETQYF; CDR3nt: TGTGCCAGCAGCCAAGGCTTCAGCGTCCAAGAGACCCAGTACTTC
d_gene: .; v_gene: TRBV20-1; abundance: .; j_gene: TRBJ2-7; CDR3aa: CSARDYRGLAYEQYF; CDR3nt: TGCAGTGCTAGAGATTATCGGGGGCTCGCCTACGAGCAGTACTTC
d_gene: .; v_gene: TRBV5-1; abundance: few; j_gene: TRBJ1-2; CDR3aa: CASSLGDFGYGYTF; CDR3nt: TGCGCCAGCAGCTTGGGGGATTTCGGCTATGGCTACACCTTC
d_gene: TRBD2; v_gene: TRBV18; abundance: few; j_gene: TRBJ2-7; CDR3aa: CASSPAGVGSYEQYF; CDR3nt: TGTGCCAGCTCACCGGCGGGGGTGGGCTCCTACGAGCAGTACTTC
d_gene: TRBD2; v_gene: TRBV20-1; abundance: .; j_gene: TRBJ2-3; CDR3aa: CSARDSSGGPHGTDTQYF; CDR3nt: TGCAGTGCTAGAGATTCGTCGGGAGGTCCTCATGGCACAGATACGCAGTATTTT
d_gene: .; v_gene: TRBV20-1; abundance: few; j_gene: TRBJ2-5; CDR3aa: CSARVTSGGTRGKETQYF; CDR3nt: TGCAGTGCTAGAGTCACGTCCGGGGGTACCCGGGGAAAAGAGACCCAGTACTTC
d_gene: .; v_gene: TRBV3-1; abundance: .; j_gene: TRBJ2-2; CDR3aa: CASSRTLANTGELFF; CDR3nt: TGTGCCAGCAGCAGAACACTGGCGAACACCGGGGAGCTGTTTTTT
d_gene: TRBD2; v_gene: TRBV6-4; abundance: .; j_gene: TRBJ2-1; CDR3aa: CASGTSGSHNEQFF; CDR3nt: TGTGCCAGCGGGACTAGCGGGAGCCACAATGAGCAGTTCTTC
d_gene: TRBD2; v_gene: TRBV27; abundance: .; j_gene: TRBJ2-3; CDR3aa: CASTPGSGRADTQYF; CDR3nt: TGTGCCAGCACCCCGGGGAGCGGGAGGGCAGATACGCAGTATTTT
d_gene: .; v_gene: TRBV7-8; abundance: .; j_gene: TRBJ2-7; CDR3aa: CASSLARGEEFYEQYF; CDR3nt: TGTGCCAGCAGCTTAGCGCGGGGTGAGGAATTCTACGAGCAGTACTTC
d_gene: .; v_gene: TRBV7-9; abundance: .; j_gene: TRBJ1-2; CDR3aa: CASSVSGFYYGYTF; CDR3nt: TGTGCCAGCAGCGTCTCGGGGTTTTACTATGGCTACACCTTC
d_gene: .; v_gene: TRBV5-6; abundance: .; j_gene: TRBJ2-2; CDR3aa: CASSLRFVGSRTGELFF; CDR3nt: TGTGCCAGCAGCCTGAGGTTTGTCGGGAGTCGGACCGGGGAGCTGTTTTTT
d_gene: .; v_gene: TRBV29-1; abundance: .; j_gene: TRBJ2-5; CDR3aa: CSVESGRVLETQYF; CDR3nt: TGCAGCGTTGAATCCGGTCGCGTACTCGAGACCCAGTACTTC
d_gene: .; v_gene: TRBV7-9; abundance: .; j_gene: TRBJ2-2; CDR3aa: CASSLEATSGELFF; CDR3nt: TGTGCCAGCAGCTTAGAAGCCACTTCCGGGGAGCTGTTTTTT
d_gene: TRBD2; v_gene: TRBV7-9; abundance: few; j_gene: TRBJ2-5; CDR3aa: CASSLGGSPEETQYF; CDR3nt: TGTGCCAGCAGCTTGGGGGGGTCTCCGGAAGAGACCCAGTACTTC
d_gene: .; v_gene: TRBV5-6; abundance: .; j_gene: TRBJ2-3; CDR3aa: CASSMRQGTDTQYF; CDR3nt: TGTGCCAGCAGTATGAGACAGGGCACAGATACGCAGTATTTT
d_gene: .; v_gene: TRBV2; abundance: few; j_gene: TRBJ2-1; CDR3aa: CASIVGPNYNEQFF; CDR3nt: TGTGCCAGCATTGTTGGCCCAAACTACAATGAGCAGTTCTTC
d_gene: TRBD1; v_gene: TRBV20-1; abundance: many; j_gene: TRBJ1-5; CDR3aa: CSAHRGSNQPQHF; CDR3nt: TGCAGTGCTCACAGGGGGAGTAATCAGCCCCAGCATTTT
d_gene: .; v_gene: TRBV4-2; abundance: .; j_gene: TRBJ2-3; CDR3aa: CASSQDPTGWGTDTQYF; CDR3nt: TGTGCCAGCAGCCAAGATCCCACAGGCTGGGGTACAGATACGCAGTATTTT
d_gene: .; v_gene: TRBV29-1; abundance: .; j_gene: TRBJ1-2; CDR3aa: CSVEDRGQGKNYGYTF; CDR3nt: TGCAGCGTTGAAGATCGGGGGCAGGGAAAGAACTATGGCTACACCTTC
d_gene: .; v_gene: TRBV27; abundance: few; j_gene: TRBJ2-6; CDR3aa: CASTPRIGTMSSGANVLTF; CDR3nt: TGTGCCAGCACCCCCAGGATCGGGACAATGAGCTCTGGGGCCAACGTCCTGACTTTC
d_gene: .; v_gene: TRBV11-2; abundance: once; j_gene: TRBJ2-7; CDR3aa: CASKKSSDYEQYF; CDR3nt: TGTGCCAGCAAAAAGAGTTCGGACTACGAGCAGTACTTC
d_gene: .; v_gene: TRBV6-5; abundance: .; j_gene: TRBJ2-4; CDR3aa: CASSYSSRGLNIQYF; CDR3nt: TGTGCCAGCAGTTACTCGTCCCGGGGGCTGAACATTCAGTACTTC
d_gene: TRBD1; v_gene: TRBV5-8; abundance: .; j_gene: TRBJ2-7; CDR3aa: CASSYRTGGVYEQYF; CDR3nt: TGTGCCAGCAGTTATCGGACAGGGGGGGTCTACGAGCAGTACTTC
d_gene: .; v_gene: TRBV5-1; abundance: few; j_gene: TRBJ2-3; CDR3aa: CASSLASRGGDTQYF; CDR3nt: TGCGCCAGCAGCTTGGCCAGCCGGGGAGGAGATACGCAGTATTTT
d_gene: TRBD2; v_gene: TRBV24-1; abundance: .; j_gene: TRBJ2-1; CDR3aa: CATSEGGLAGQFF; CDR3nt: TGTGCCACCAGTGAGGGTGGACTAGCGGGGCAGTTCTTC
d_gene: .; v_gene: TRBV7-2; abundance: few; j_gene: TRBJ1-6; CDR3aa: CASSSQYSSYNSPLHF; CDR3nt: TGTGCCAGCAGCTCACAGTACAGCTCCTATAATTCACCCCTCCACTTT